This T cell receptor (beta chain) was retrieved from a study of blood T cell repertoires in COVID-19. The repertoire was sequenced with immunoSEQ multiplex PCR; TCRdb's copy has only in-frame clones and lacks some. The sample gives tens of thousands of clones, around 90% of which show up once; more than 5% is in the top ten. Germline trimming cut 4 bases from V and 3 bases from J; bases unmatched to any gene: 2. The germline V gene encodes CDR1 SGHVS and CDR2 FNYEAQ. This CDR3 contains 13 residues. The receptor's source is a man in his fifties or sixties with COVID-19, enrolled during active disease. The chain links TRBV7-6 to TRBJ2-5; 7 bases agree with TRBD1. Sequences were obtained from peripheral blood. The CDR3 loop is CASSSDREETQYF. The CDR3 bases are TGTGCCAGCAGCTCCGACAGGGAAGAGACCCAGTACTTC.